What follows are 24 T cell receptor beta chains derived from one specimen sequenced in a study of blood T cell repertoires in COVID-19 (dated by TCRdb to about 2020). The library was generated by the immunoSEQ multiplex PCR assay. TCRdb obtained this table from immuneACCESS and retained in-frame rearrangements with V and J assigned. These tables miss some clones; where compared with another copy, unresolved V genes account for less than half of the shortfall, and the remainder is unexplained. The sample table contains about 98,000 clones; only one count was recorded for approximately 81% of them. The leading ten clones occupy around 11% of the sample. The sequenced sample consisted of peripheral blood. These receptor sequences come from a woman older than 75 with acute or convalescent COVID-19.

The CDR3: CASSYGGANTGELFF. CDR3 sequence (DNA): TGTGCCAGCAGTTACGGGGGGGCAAACACCGGGGAGCTGTTTTTT. This chain connects TRBV28 to TRBJ2-2; 8 nucleotides match TRBD2. Unmatched junction bases numbered 3, after V lost 4 bases and J lost 2 bases. The CDR3 extends over 15 amino acids. CDR1 and CDR2 from the germline V gene are MDHEN and SYDVKM.

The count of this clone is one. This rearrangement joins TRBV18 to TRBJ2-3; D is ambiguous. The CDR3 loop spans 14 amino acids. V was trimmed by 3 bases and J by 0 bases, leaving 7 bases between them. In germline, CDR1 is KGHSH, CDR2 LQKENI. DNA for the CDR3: TGTGCCAGCTCACCTGGAGCTAGCACAGATACGCAGTATTTT. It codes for CASSPGASTDTQYF.

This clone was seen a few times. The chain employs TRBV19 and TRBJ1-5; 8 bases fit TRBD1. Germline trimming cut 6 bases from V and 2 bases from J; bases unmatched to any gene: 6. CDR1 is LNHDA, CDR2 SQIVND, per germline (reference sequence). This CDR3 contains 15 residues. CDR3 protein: CASSGQGIGNQPQHF. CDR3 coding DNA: TGTGCCAGTAGCGGACAGGGTATAGGCAATCAGCCCCAGCATTTT.

The CDR3 sequence: CAIRDSGGAGNEQFF. Written as DNA, the CDR3 is TGTGCCATCAGGGATAGCGGGGGGGCAGGTAATGAGCAGTTCTTC. The V and J genes are TRBV10-3 and TRBJ2-1, with 11 bases fitting TRBD2. The CDR3 consists of 15 residues. The germline CDR1 and CDR2 sequences are ENHRY and SYGVKD. The V and J ends lost 6 bases and 7 bases, in that order; junction bases with no gene match: 8.

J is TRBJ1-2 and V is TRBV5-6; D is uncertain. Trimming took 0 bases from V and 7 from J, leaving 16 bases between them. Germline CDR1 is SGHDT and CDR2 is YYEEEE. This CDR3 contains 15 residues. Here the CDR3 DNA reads TGTGCCAGCAGCTTGGGTGTGCAGGTGGTTAGTGGCTACACCTTC. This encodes CASSLGVQVVSGYTF.

The CDR3, as DNA: TGTGCCTCCGCAGGTTGGCTAGCGGGGAAGAACACCGGGGAGCTGTTTTTT. Amino acid sequence: CASAGWLAGKNTGELFF. The gene calls are TRBV24-1 and TRBJ2-2, with 9 bases lining up with TRBD2. In germline, CDR1 is KGHDR, CDR2 SFDVKD. The CDR3 runs 17 residues. J was trimmed by 1 base and V by 12 bases; bases with no gene match: 14.

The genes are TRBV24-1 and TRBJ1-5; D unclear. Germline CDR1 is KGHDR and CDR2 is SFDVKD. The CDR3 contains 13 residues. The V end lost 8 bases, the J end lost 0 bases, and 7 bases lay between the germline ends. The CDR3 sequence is CATNEHSNQPQHF. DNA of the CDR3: TGTGCCACCAATGAACATAGCAATCAGCCCCAGCATTTT.

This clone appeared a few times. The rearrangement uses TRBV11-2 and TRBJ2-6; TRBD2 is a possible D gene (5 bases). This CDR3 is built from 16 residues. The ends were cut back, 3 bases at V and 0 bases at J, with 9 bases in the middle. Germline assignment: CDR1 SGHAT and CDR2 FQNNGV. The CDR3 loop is CASSFSAGSGANVLTF. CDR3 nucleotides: TGTGCCAGCAGCTTCAGCGCGGGCTCTGGGGCCAACGTCCTGACTTTC.

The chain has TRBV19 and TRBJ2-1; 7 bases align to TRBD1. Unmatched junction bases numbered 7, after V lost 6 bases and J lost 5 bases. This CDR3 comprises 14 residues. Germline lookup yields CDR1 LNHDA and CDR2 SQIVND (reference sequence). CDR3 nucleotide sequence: TGTGCCAGTAGCAACCGACAGGGAAACAATGAGCAGTTCTTC. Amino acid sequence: CASSNRQGNNEQFF. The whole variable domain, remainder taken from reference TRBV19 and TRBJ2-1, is DGGITQSPKYLFRKEGQNVTLSCEQNLNHDAMYWYRQDPGQGLRLIYYSQIVNDFQKGDIAEGYSVSREKKESFPLTVTSAQKNPTAFYLCASSNRQGNNEQFFGPGTRLTVL.

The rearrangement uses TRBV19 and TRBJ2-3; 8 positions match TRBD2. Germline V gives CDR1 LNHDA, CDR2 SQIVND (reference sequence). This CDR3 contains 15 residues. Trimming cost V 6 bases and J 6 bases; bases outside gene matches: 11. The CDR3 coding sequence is TGTGCCAGTAGACCTTTGGCGGGGGGCCTCGATACGCAGTATTTT. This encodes CASRPLAGGLDTQYF.

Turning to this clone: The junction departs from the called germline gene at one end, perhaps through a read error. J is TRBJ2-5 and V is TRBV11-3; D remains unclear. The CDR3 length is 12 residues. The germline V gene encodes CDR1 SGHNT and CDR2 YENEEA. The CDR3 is CASSLGEETQYF. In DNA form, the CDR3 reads TGTGCCAGCAGTTTAGGAGAAGAGACCCAGTACTTC.

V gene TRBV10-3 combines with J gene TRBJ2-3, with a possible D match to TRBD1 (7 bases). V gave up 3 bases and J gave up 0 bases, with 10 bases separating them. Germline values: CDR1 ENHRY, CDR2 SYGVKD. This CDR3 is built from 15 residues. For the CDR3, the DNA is TGTGCCATCAGTGACCCAGGGGGGAGCACAGATACGCAGTATTTT. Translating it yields CAISDPGGSTDTQYF.

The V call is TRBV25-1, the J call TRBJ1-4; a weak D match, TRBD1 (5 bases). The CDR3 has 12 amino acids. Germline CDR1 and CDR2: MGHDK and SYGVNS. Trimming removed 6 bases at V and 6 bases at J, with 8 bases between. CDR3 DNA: TGTGCCAGCAGCAGGGAAGATGAAAAACTGTTTTTT. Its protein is CASSREDEKLFF.

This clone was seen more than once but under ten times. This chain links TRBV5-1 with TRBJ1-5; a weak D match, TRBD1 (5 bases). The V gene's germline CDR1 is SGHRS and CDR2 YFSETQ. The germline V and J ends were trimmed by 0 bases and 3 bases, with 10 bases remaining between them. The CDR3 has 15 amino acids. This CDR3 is CASSLEGTNNQPQHF. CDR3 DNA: TGCGCCAGCAGCTTGGAAGGGACTAACAATCAGCCCCAGCATTTT.

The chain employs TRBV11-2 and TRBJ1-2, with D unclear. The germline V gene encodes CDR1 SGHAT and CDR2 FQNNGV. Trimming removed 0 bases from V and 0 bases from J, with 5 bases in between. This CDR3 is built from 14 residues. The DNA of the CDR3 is TGTGCCAGCAGCTTAGATCACACTAACTATGGCTACACCTTC. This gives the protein CASSLDHTNYGYTF.

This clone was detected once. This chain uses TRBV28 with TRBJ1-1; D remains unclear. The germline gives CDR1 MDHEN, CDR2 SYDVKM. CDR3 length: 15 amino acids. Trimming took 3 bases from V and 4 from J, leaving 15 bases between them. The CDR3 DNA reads TGTGCCAGCAGTTTGTTCCAGGTCGGGGTCACTGAAGCTTTCTTT. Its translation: CASSLFQVGVTEAFF.

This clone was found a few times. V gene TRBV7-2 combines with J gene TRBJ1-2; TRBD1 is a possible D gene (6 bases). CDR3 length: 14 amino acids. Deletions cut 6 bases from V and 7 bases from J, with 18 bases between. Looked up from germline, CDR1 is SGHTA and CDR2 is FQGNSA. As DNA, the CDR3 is TGTGCCAGCAGGCCCGACCCCGGCAGGGGTGGCTACACCTTC. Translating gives CASRPDPGRGGYTF.

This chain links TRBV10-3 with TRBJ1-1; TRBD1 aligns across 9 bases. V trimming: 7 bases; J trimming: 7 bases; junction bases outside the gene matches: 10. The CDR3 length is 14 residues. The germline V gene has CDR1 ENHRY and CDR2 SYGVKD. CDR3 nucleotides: TGTGCCATCATGGGGACAGGGCTCGAGGGTGAAGCTTTCTTT. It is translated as CAIMGTGLEGEAFF.

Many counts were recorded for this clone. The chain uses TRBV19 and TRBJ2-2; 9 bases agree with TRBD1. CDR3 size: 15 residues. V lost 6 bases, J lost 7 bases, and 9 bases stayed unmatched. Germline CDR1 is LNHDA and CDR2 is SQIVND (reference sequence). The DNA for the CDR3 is TGTGCCAGTAGATCGCCGGGACAGGGAATCGGGGAGCTGTTTTTT. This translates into CASRSPGQGIGELFF.

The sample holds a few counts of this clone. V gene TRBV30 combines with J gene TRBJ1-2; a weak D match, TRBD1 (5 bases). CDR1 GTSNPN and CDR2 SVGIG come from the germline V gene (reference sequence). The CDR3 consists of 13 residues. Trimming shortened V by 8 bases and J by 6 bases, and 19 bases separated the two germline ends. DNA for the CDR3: TGTGCCCAACCGTTGGGGCAGGGAAATGGCTACACCTTC. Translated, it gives CAQPLGQGNGYTF.

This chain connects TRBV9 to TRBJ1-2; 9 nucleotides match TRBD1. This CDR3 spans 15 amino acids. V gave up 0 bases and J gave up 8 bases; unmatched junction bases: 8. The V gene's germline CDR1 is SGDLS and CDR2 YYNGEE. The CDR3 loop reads CASSVVPGQGSGYTF. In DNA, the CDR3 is TGTGCCAGCAGCGTAGTACCGGGACAGGGAAGCGGCTACACCTTC.

In DNA, the CDR3 is TGCGCCAGCAGCCCCGGGGGGGATCCCTATAATTCACCCCTCCACTTT. Translating gives CASSPGGDPYNSPLHF. The V and J genes are TRBV4-1 and TRBJ1-6, with D possibly being TRBD1 (5 bases). The CDR3 extends over 16 amino acids. Germline CDR1 is MGHRA and CDR2 is YSYEKL. The V end was cut by 4 bases, the J end by 2 bases, with 12 bases between.

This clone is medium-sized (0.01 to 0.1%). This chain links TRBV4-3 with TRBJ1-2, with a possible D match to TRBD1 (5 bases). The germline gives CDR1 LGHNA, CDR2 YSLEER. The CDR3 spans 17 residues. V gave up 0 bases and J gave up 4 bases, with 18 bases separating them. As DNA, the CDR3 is TGCGCCAGCAGCCAAGATAGTAGTACAGGACCGCGCTATGGCTACACCTTC. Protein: CASSQDSSTGPRYGYTF.

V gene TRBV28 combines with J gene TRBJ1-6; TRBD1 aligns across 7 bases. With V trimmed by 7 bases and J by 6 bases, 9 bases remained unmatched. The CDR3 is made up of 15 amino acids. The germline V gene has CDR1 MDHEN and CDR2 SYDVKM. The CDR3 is CASTSQGVPNSPLHF. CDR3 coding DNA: TGTGCCAGCACTAGCCAGGGGGTTCCTAATTCACCCCTCCACTTT.